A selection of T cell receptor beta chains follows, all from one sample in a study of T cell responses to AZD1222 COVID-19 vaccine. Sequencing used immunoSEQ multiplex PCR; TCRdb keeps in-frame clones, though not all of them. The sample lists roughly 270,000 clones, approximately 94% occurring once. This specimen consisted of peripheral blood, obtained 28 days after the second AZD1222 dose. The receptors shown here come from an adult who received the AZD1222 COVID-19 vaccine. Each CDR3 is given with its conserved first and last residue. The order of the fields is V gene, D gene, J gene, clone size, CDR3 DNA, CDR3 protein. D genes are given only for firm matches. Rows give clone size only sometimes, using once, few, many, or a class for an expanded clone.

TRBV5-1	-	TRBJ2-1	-	TGCGCCAGCAGCTTGGAGGGGCCCAATGAGCAGTTCTTC	CASSLEGPNEQFF
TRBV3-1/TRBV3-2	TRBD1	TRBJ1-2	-	TGTGCCAGCAGCCAGTACAGGGGGACTGGCTACACCTTC	CASSQYRGTGYTF
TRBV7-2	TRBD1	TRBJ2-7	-	TGTGCCAGCAGCTCATCGACAGGGGATCACTACGAGCAGTACTTC	CASSSSTGDHYEQYF
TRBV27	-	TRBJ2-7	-	TGTGCCAGCAGTTACTCGCCGGGGGCCTACGAGCAGTACTTC	CASSYSPGAYEQYF
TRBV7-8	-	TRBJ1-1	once	TGTGCCAGCAGCTTATTGCAGGGCACTGAAGCTTTCTTT	CASSLLQGTEAFF
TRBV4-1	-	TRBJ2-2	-	TGCGCCAGCAGCCAACGGAGCGGGGAGCTGTTTTTT	CASSQRSGELFF
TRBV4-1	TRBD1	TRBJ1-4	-	TGCGCCAGCAGCCAAGATACCCGGGACAGGGGGAATGAAAAACTGTTTTTT	CASSQDTRDRGNEKLFF
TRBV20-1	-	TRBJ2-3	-	TGCAGTGCTAGTGGGAGGGGGGATACGCAGTATTTT	CSASGRGDTQYF
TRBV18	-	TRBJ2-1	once	TGTGCCAGCTCACCTGCAAAGGATGAGCAGTTCTTC	CASSPAKDEQFF
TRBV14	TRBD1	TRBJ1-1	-	TGTGCCAGCAGCCAACAGGGACAGGGGTTGTACACTGAAGCTTTCTTT	CASSQQGQGLYTEAFF
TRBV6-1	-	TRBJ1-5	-	TGTGCCAGCAGTGAAGTAGGGAATTATCAGCCCCAGCATTTT	CASSEVGNYQPQHF
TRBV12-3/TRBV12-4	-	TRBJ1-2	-	TGTGCCAGCAGTTTAGGACCAGGAGGCTACACCTTC	CASSLGPGGYTF
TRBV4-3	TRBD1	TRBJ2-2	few	TGCGCCAGCAGCCAAGGGGACAGTCATAGCGGGGAGCTGTTTTTT	CASSQGDSHSGELFF
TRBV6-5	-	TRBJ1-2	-	TGTGCCAGCGGGGGGGAATTACCGATTCTCTATGGCTACACCTTC	CASGGELPILYGYTF
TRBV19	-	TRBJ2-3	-	TGTGCCAGTAGTATAGGGGATGGGTGGGGTACAGATACGCAGTATTTT	CASSIGDGWGTDTQYF
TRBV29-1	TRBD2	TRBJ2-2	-	TGCAGCGTCGTTAGCGGGAGTCCCACCGGGGAGCTGTTTTTT	CSVVSGSPTGELFF
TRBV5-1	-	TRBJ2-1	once	TGCGCCAGCAGGAGATCGTTGGGCAATGAGCAGTTCTTC	CASRRSLGNEQFF
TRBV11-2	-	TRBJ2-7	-	TGTGCCAGCAGCTTAGTGGGCAGGGTCGAGCAGTACTTC	CASSLVGRVEQYF
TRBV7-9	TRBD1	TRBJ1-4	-	TGTGCCAGCAGCTTAGAAGGTGGGACAGGGGATGAAAAACTGTTTTTT	CASSLEGGTGDEKLFF
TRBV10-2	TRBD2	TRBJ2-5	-	TGCGCCAGCCAGCTGACTAGCGGGGGACAAGAGACCCAGTACTTC	CASQLTSGGQETQYF
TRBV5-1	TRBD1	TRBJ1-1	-	TGCGCCAGCAGCTCCCTGGGACAGTCAAACACTGAAGCTTTCTTT	CASSSLGQSNTEAFF
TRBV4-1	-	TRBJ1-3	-	TGCGCCAGCAGCCAAGGGACAGTTCTCCTCTCTGGAAACACCATATATTTT	CASSQGTVLLSGNTIYF
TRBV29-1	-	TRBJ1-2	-	TGCAGCGCGGAGAGACCCCCCTATGGCTACACCTTC	CSAERPPYGYTF
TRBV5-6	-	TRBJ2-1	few	TGTGCCAGCAGCTCCCCTTATCGGGAGTTCAATGAGCAGTTCTTC	CASSSPYREFNEQFF
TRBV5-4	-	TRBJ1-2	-	TGTGCCAGCAGCTTGGAGGCGGGGGGCTACACCTTC	CASSLEAGGYTF
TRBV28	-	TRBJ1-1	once	TGTGCCAGCAGTCTCCTATTCGGGTCTGCCAGCACTGAAGCTTTCTTT	CASSLLFGSASTEAFF